The entry below gives a single T cell receptor beta chain sequence along with its context. This clonotype was observed a few times. Its antigen target is currently unknown. The sample holds no much larger clone one base away, and base qualities are not on file. The sample belongs to a study of post-analysis software for immune sequencing data (dated by TCRdb to about 2015). About the full investigation: The recorded disease courses included relapsing-remitting, secondary progressive and progressive-relapsing multiple sclerosis, and some patients had no subtype annotation. The patient repertoires were set against eleven to twelve previously published healthy control repertoires from donors whose ages ranged from roughly 6 to 27 years. A subset of samples was prepared in parallel using single-end sample barcoding, then pooled and co-amplified after Illumina adapter ligation.

Library preparation employed PCR. TCRdb lists the instrument as Illumina HiSeq 2500. Unique molecular identifiers were incorporated into TCR beta cDNA libraries to reduce PCR and sequencing biases. Roughly 0.5 million cDNA molecules were obtained per 1 to 10 million input T cells, so each molecule approximated one T cell. Patient libraries were prepared and sequenced with the same protocol used for the earlier healthy control dataset. Within a given batch, samples were prepared together, multiplexed and sequenced on the same HiSeq lane. Per the source publication's procedure: Raw barcoded reads were processed with MIGEC, and single-read molecular identifier groups were discarded before consensus assembly and CDR3 extraction. Clonotype tables were post-analysed with VDJtools, normalizing diversity by down-sampling all datasets to the smallest sample size. To correct batch-related cross-sample contamination, repertoire overlap clustering matched CDR3 amino acid sequences but not nucleotide sequences. TCRdb redid the processing of the public reads, applying fastp at Q25 and MiXCR, and retained in-frame beta chains. Rows are unified per CDR3 protein, each entry keeping the most common DNA and genes. TCRdb's processing, not the study's, gives the V and J calls here. The sample data list about 770,000 distinct CDR3 sequences, and around 42% of these were observed just once. The top ten constitute 4.9% of the sample.

V is trimmed back by 7 bases and J by 5 bases, and the junction contains 9 bases that no gene match accounts for. From a lookup of the germline V gene (reference sequence), CDR1 and CDR2 are DFQATT and SNEGSKA. Counted from cysteine to phenylalanine, this CDR3 has 13 amino acids. The sequence is cut down to CDR3 DNA, 39 bases in frame from base 1. Overall study results and their limits: Significantly higher frequencies in patients than in controls were found for roughly 5 TRBV segments, including TRBV5-6, TRBV5-1 and TRBV20-1. Compared with controls, multiple sclerosis patients had significantly lower normalized Chao1 diversity, a finding suggesting substantial peripheral T-cell clonal expansion. The multiple sclerosis patient group was slightly younger than the control group. When samples were clustered directly using the F measure, samples prepared in the same batch co-clustered strongly, which prompted a batch-effect correction.

TCR beta repertoires were profiled from peripheral blood of about a dozen young patients with multiple sclerosis to demonstrate the VDJtools post-analysis software. Multiple sclerosis patients were children and adolescents aged roughly 6 to 16 years. This TCR was recovered from a girl under 18 with multiple sclerosis. Sequenced input: blood. This chain is built from TRBV20-1 and TRBJ2-7; TRBD2 matches 9 bases in the middle. CDR3 protein: CSDSGLAGDEQYF. DNA sequence: TGCAGTGACTCGGGACTAGCAGGCGACGAGCAGTACTTC.